This T cell receptor (beta chain) was recovered during a study of monozygotic twins with cystic fibrosis. Overall study: Library input was about 3 micrograms of fragmented DNA, with approximately 16 PCR cycles.

V lost 0 bases and J lost 1; bases outside the gene matches: 5. This CDR3 has 16 residues. From germline, CDR1 is SGDLS and CDR2 YYNGEE. In its sample, this clone was seen once. What it recognizes is unknown. Here immunoSEQ multiplex PCR was the method, and the copy in TCRdb shows in-frame clones only, minus some. The sample contains approximately 36,000 clones, about 90% of which appear only once. General observations from the study: Low clonality (median around 0.0096) suggested a mostly naive repertoire. J usage was most co-twin-similar in 8 of 16 pairs, V in 13.

The chain combines TRBV9 with TRBJ2-5; 8 bases agree with TRBD2. The receptor's source is a boy aged 2 to 9 with cystic fibrosis. Material: blood. In nucleotides, the CDR3 is TGTGCCAGCAGCGTAGGGGATAGCGGGGCCCAAGAGACCCAGTACTTC. Translating gives CASSVGDSGAQETQYF.